This entry lists 15 T cell receptor beta chains sequenced from one sample in a study of T-cell reconstitution after alpha-beta-depleted transplantation in children. The library targeted TCRbeta and was prepared with unique molecular identifiers. TCRdb re-analysed the PCR reads in MiXCR, keeping a single row per CDR3 protein. The repertoire holds 200,000 to 250,000 distinct CDR3 sequences, with over 9.5% as singletons. The sample was PBMCs from the stem cell graft donor, taken from the stem cell graft. These receptor sequences come from a human donor who donated a stem cell graft to a child with SCID.

This clonotype turned up a few times. The chain has TRBV7-9 and TRBJ2-3, with 11 positions matching TRBD2. This CDR3 has 16 residues. CDR1 and CDR2 (germline): SEHNR, FQNEAQ (reference sequence). The junction had 6 bases not matched to a gene; V was cut back by 5 bases and J by 2 bases. The CDR3 here is CASSRQLAGVTDTQYF. CDR3 nucleotide sequence: TGTGCCAGCAGCCGACAACTAGCGGGGGTCACAGATACGCAGTATTTT.

This clonotype was seen ten or more times. The chain links TRBV12-3 or TRBV12-4 to TRBJ1-5, with a weak D call TRBD1 (6 bases). With 5 bases removed from V and 6 bases from J, the gap between germline ends came to 20 bases. There are 16 residues in the CDR3. The CDR3 DNA is TGTGCCAGCAGTCCCTCGGGGCAGGGGTTCTCTCAGCCCCAGCATTTT. Translated: CASSPSGQGFSQPQHF.

This chain connects TRBV2 to TRBJ1-4; the D gene is possibly TRBD1 (6 bases). Looked up from germline, CDR1 is SNHLY and CDR2 is FYNNEI. This CDR3 has 14 residues. Deletions cut 4 bases from V and 4 bases from J, with 10 bases between. CDR3 bases: TGTGCCAGCAGTGGACAGGCTTATAATGAAAAACTGTTTTTT. It encodes CASSGQAYNEKLFF. The full variable domain, its missing parts supplied by reference TRBV2 and TRBJ1-4, is EPEVTQTPSHQVTQMGQEVILRCVPISNHLYFYWYRQILGQKVEFLVSFYNNEISEKSEIFDDQFSVERPDGSNFTLKIRSTKLEDSAMYFCASSGQAYNEKLFFGSGTQLSVL.

The chain couples TRBV19 to TRBJ1-5, with D unresolved. This CDR3 contains 13 residues. Trimming took 5 bases from V and 9 from J, leaving 14 bases between them. Germline CDR1 is LNHDA and CDR2 is SQIVND (reference sequence). Here the CDR3 DNA reads TGTGCCAGTAGTGAGACGGTCCGAGGGCCCCAGCATTTT. Its protein product is CASSETVRGPQHF.

The chain employs TRBV4-2 and TRBJ1-5, with D hard to call. Trimming shortened V by 0 bases and J by 3 bases, and 12 bases separated the two germline ends. The CDR3 runs to 16 residues. In germline, CDR1 is LGHNA, CDR2 YNFKEQ. CDR3: CASSQELGRFNQPQHF. For the CDR3, the DNA is TGTGCCAGCAGCCAAGAACTGGGCAGGTTCAATCAGCCCCAGCATTTT.

The rearrangement links TRBV5-1 to TRBJ1-1, with D maybe TRBD1 (6 bases). Trimming took off 0 bases at V and 2 bases at J, with 11 bases between the two ends. There are 15 residues in the CDR3. Per the germline V gene, CDR1 is SGHRS and CDR2 is YFSETQ. The CDR3 is CASSLGDILNTEAFF. CDR3 sequence (DNA): TGCGCCAGCAGCTTGGGGGACATACTAAACACTGAAGCTTTCTTT.

This clonotype was recorded many times. This sequence joins TRBV7-9 and TRBJ1-1; D gene ambiguous. The CDR3 is 12 amino acids. V was shortened by 3 bases and J by 4 bases, with 6 bases between the two germline ends. The germline gives CDR1 SEHNR, CDR2 FQNEAQ (reference sequence). The CDR3 region has the DNA TGTGCCAGCAGCTTCCGGGTCACTGAAGCTTTCTTT. Its protein is CASSFRVTEAFF.

This clonotype was detected ten times or more. The V call is TRBV7-2, the J call TRBJ2-5, with 12 bases lining up with TRBD2. The CDR3 is made up of 16 amino acids. V lost 4 bases and J lost 0; bases outside the gene matches: 3. CDR1 is SGHTA, CDR2 FQGNSA, per germline. The CDR3 loop is CASSSGLAGNQETQYF. CDR3 nucleotides: TGTGCCAGCAGCTCAGGACTAGCGGGGAACCAAGAGACCCAGTACTTC.

The chain uses TRBV18 and TRBJ1-2, with D possibly TRBD1 on 5 matching bases. The germline V and J ends were trimmed by 2 bases and 5 bases, with 9 bases remaining between them. In germline, CDR1 is KGHSH, CDR2 LQKENI. The CDR3 runs 13 residues. The CDR3 DNA follows: TGTGCCAGCTCACCAGACAGTCTATATGGCTACACCTTC. Its translation: CASSPDSLYGYTF. Using reference TRBV18 and TRBJ1-2 for the parts outside the CDR3, the full variable domain is NAGVMQNPRHLVRRRGQEARLRCSPMKGHSHVYWYRQLPEEGLKFMVYLQKENIIDESGMPKERFSAEFPKEGPSILRIQQVVRGDSAAYFCASSPDSLYGYTFGSGTRLTVV.

As to this clonotype: This may come from a read error, since a much larger clone is one base off. The CDR3 nucleotides read TGCAGTACTAGAGGGCGGGGAGATTACGAGCAGTACTTC. This gives the protein CSTRGRGDYEQYF. The chain employs TRBV20-1 and TRBJ2-7, with D maybe TRBD2 (6 bases). Per germline, CDR1 DFQATT and CDR2 SNEGSKA (reference sequence). CDR3 length equals 13 residues.

This clonotype came up many times. This chain joins TRBV12-3 or TRBV12-4 and TRBJ2-6; possible D gene TRBD2, 5 bases. There are 21 residues in the CDR3. With 4 bases removed from V and 0 bases from J, the gap between germline ends came to 25 bases. CDR3 loop: CASSSLGSGDKFYSGANVLTF. The CDR3 region has the DNA TGTGCCAGCAGTTCCCTAGGGTCCGGGGATAAATTCTACTCTGGGGCCAACGTCCTGACTTTC.

The genes are TRBV7-9 and TRBJ2-1; a possible D gene is TRBD1 (6 bases). The length of the CDR3 is 14 residues. Trimming took off 5 bases at V and 5 bases at J, with 13 bases between the two ends. CDR1 SEHNR and CDR2 FQNEAQ come from the germline V gene (reference sequence). CDR3 sequence: CASSPVGADNEQFF. In DNA form, the CDR3 reads TGTGCCAGCAGCCCGGTGGGGGCCGACAATGAGCAGTTCTTC.

CDR3 residues: CASSLNSGGLNTGELFF. CDR3 nucleotide sequence: TGTGCCAGCAGCTTAAATAGCGGGGGGCTGAACACCGGGGAGCTGTTTTTT. The chain recombines TRBV7-3 with TRBJ2-2; TRBD2 matches 10 bases. CDR1 is SGHTA, CDR2 FQGTGA, per germline. The CDR3 has 17 residues. V trimming: 1 base; J trimming: 1 base; junction bases outside the gene matches: 3. Drawing the rest from reference TRBV7-3 and TRBJ2-2, the complete variable domain is GAGVSQTPSNKVTEKGKYVELRCDPISGHTALYWYRQSLGQGPEFLIYFQGTGAADDSGLPNDRFFAVRPEGSVSTLKIQRTERGDSAVYLCASSLNSGGLNTGELFFGEGSRLTVL.

In this sample, this clonotype turned up many times. This sequence joins TRBV12-3 or TRBV12-4 and TRBJ1-2, with D tentatively TRBD1 (5 bases). With 6 bases removed from V and 7 bases from J, the gap between germline ends came to 15 bases. The CDR3 has 13 residues. CDR3 sequence (DNA): TGTGCCAGCAGCCACAGGCGGATCGGTGGCTACACCTTC. Encoded protein: CASSHRRIGGYTF.

V and J are TRBV20-1 and TRBJ2-3; no reliable D call. The germline V and J ends were trimmed by 6 bases and 6 bases, with 19 bases remaining between them. Germline assignment: CDR1 DFQATT and CDR2 SNEGSKA (reference sequence). The CDR3 totals 14 residues. The DNA for the CDR3 is TGCAGTGCCAGACAAAAGGTCTTGGGGGATACGCAGTATTTT. Residues: CSARQKVLGDTQYF.